The 2 T cell receptor beta chains listed next were all sequenced from one sample in a study of cytomegalovirus exposure and HLA in healthy donors. With 60 Vbeta and 13 Jbeta primers, the PCR was carried out. The repertoire was sequenced with immunoSEQ multiplex PCR; TCRdb's copy has only in-frame clones and lacks some. The sample lists about 170,000 clones, about three quarters seen once, with about 2.9% in the top ten. The sample taken for sequencing was PBMCs. The receptors shown here come from a female donor in good health and CMV-seronegative.

This chain links TRBV7-3 with TRBJ2-6; TRBD1 might be the D (5 bases). V lost 2 bases, J lost 4 bases, and 12 bases lay in between. CDR3 length equals 16 residues. Germline CDR1 reads SGHTA; CDR2 reads FQGTGA. CDR3 DNA: TGTGCCAGCAGCTTAGGGGCAGGGTACGGGGCCAACGTCCTGACTTTC. This encodes CASSLGAGYGANVLTF. The variable domain in full, completed from reference TRBV7-3 and TRBJ2-6, reads GAGVSQTPSNKVTEKGKYVELRCDPISGHTALYWYRQSLGQGPEFLIYFQGTGAADDSGLPNDRFFAVRPEGSVSTLKIQRTERGDSAVYLCASSLGAGYGANVLTFGAGSRLTVL.

Details on this clone: Within the sample, other DNA sequences also encode this same CDR3. The V call is TRBV28, the J call TRBJ2-7, with D possibly matching TRBD2 (5 bases). Germline V CDR1 and CDR2: MDHEN, SYDVKM. The CDR3 totals 14 residues. Trimming took 2 bases from V and 4 from J, leaving 12 bases between them. The CDR3 DNA reads TGTGCCAGCAGTTTAGGTAGCGAGATGTACGAGCAGTACTTC. It yields the protein CASSLGSEMYEQYF.